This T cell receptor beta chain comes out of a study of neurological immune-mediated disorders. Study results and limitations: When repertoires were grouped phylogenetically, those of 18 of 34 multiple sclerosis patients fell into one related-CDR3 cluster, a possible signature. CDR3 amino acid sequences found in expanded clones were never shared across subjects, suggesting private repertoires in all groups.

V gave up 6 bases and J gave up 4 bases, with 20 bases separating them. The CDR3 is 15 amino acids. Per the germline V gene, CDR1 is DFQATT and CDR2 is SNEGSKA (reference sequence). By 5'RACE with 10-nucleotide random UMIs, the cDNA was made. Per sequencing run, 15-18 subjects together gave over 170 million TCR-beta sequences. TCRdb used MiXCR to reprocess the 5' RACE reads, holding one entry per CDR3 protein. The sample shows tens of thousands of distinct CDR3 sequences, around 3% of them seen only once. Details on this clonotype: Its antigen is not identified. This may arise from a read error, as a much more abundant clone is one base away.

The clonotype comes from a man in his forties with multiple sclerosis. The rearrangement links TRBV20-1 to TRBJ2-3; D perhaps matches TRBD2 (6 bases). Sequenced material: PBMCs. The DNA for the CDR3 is TGCAGTGCCGAATCGGGGGACCTATCCCCAGATACGCAGTATTTT. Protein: CSAESGDLSPDTQYF.